This passage covers 24 T cell receptor beta chains from one sample sequenced in a study of Graves' ophthalmopathy and Graves' hyperthyroidism. TCR beta CDR3 regions were amplified from RNA transcripts. Second-round multiplex PCR followed a first-round RT-PCR using HTBI primers. Each CDR3 protein is one row after TCRdb ran MiXCR on the multiplex PCR reads. The sample shows roughly 230,000 distinct CDR3 sequences, 20% to 25% of them seen only once. Material for sequencing was peripheral blood. The source of these receptors is a woman between 45 and 60 years old with Graves' ophthalmopathy.

At least ten counts were recorded for this clonotype. The rearrangement joins TRBV29-1 to TRBJ2-5; 7 bases agree with TRBD1. The CDR3 extends over 12 amino acids. Germline assignment: CDR1 SQVTM and CDR2 ANQGSEA. The junction had 3 bases not matched to a gene; V was cut back by 6 bases and J by 2 bases. The CDR3 here is CSVATGQETQYF. In DNA form, the CDR3 reads TGCAGCGTGGCGACAGGGCAAGAGACCCAGTACTTC.

This clonotype has a count of ten or more. The rearrangement uses TRBV20-1 and TRBJ1-1, with TRBD1 as a possible D gene (5 bases). Trimming pared 1 base from V and 0 bases from J, leaving 6 bases between. Per the germline V gene, CDR1 is DFQATT and CDR2 is SNEGSKA (reference sequence). This CDR3 contains 13 residues. CDR3 in DNA: TGCAGTGCTAGAGTGGACATGAACACTGAAGCTTTCTTT. Protein product: CSARVDMNTEAFF.

The V and J genes are TRBV6-1 and TRBJ1-3; D gene unclear. The CDR3 is 13 residues long. CDR1 and CDR2 from the germline V gene are MNHNS and SASEGT. V was shortened by 7 bases and J by 0 bases, with 7 bases between the two germline ends. The CDR3 reads CASNSFSGNTIYF. DNA of the CDR3: TGTGCCAGCAACAGCTTCTCTGGAAACACCATATATTTT.

This clonotype was recorded at least ten times. The genes are TRBV12-3 or TRBV12-4 and TRBJ2-5; 12 nucleotides align to TRBD2. CDR3 length: 16 residues. The ends lost 6 bases at V and 2 bases at J; junction bases unmatched: 7. CDR3 nucleotide sequence: TGTGCCAGCAGCCTGGGACTAGCGGGTATTCAAGAGACCCAGTACTTC. Its protein is CASSLGLAGIQETQYF.

This chain joins TRBV13 and TRBJ2-7, with D maybe TRBD1 (5 bases). The V gene's germline CDR1 is PRHDT and CDR2 FYEKMQ (reference sequence). There are 13 residues in the CDR3. The V gene lost 5 bases and the J gene lost 6 bases, with 14 bases spanning the gap. The CDR3 sequence: CASSPGSRVEQYF. DNA of the CDR3: TGTGCCAGCAGCCCGGGTAGCAGGGTCGAGCAGTACTTC.

This clonotype was observed many times. The chain employs TRBV9 and TRBJ1-6; 7 nucleotides align to TRBD1. The V gene end was trimmed by 4 bases and the J gene end by 6 bases; junction bases not matched to a gene: 7. The germline V gene has CDR1 SGDLS and CDR2 YYNGEE. The CDR3 loop spans 15 amino acids. CDR3 coding DNA: TGTGCCAGCAGCATAACAACAGGGGCTAATTCACCCCTCCACTTT. Its protein is CASSITTGANSPLHF.

The table lists this clonotype with many counts. CDR3 DNA sequence: TGTGCCAGCAGTTACTTCGGTGGGAGGAACACTGAAGCTTTCTTT. Translated, it gives CASSYFGGRNTEAFF. The rearrangement links TRBV6-5 to TRBJ1-1; D unresolved. The germline V gene encodes CDR1 MNHEY and CDR2 SVGAGI. This CDR3 is 15 amino acids long. The ends were cut back, 1 base at V and 1 base at J, with 10 bases in the middle.

This clonotype was detected only a few times. This chain joins TRBV7-9 and TRBJ1-5; a possible D gene is TRBD1 (5 bases). Germline V gives CDR1 SEHNR, CDR2 FQNEAQ (reference sequence). The CDR3 is 15 amino acids. Deletions cut 5 bases from V and 2 bases from J, with 13 bases between. CDR3 sequence: CASSLDSWGNQPQHF. The CDR3 DNA reads as TGTGCCAGCAGCCTAGACAGTTGGGGCAATCAGCCCCAGCATTTT.

This clonotype has at least ten counts. The CDR3 region is CAWSWADTEAFF. The CDR3 region has the DNA TGTGCCTGGAGTTGGGCTGACACTGAAGCTTTCTTT. V and J are TRBV30 and TRBJ1-1; no clear D gene. V was cut by 2 bases and J by 3 bases, with 7 bases left in between. The CDR3 is 12 amino acids. Germline V lookup: CDR1 GTSNPN, CDR2 SVGIG (reference sequence).

This clonotype was counted between two and nine times. The rearrangement links TRBV9 to TRBJ2-2; a weak D match, TRBD2 (7 bases). The CDR3 length is 16 residues. Trimming removed 6 bases at V and 5 bases at J, with 20 bases between. The germline gives CDR1 SGDLS, CDR2 YYNGEE. CDR3 sequence reads: CASTGGRESWTGELFF. CDR3 DNA sequence: TGTGCCAGCACTGGGGGGCGGGAGAGTTGGACCGGGGAGCTGTTTTTT.

This clonotype was counted only a few times. The V call is TRBV29-1, the J call TRBJ1-6; 7 nucleotides agree with TRBD1. Trimming at V came to 6 bases and at J to 8 bases, leaving 10 bases not matched to a gene. This CDR3 has 14 amino acids. The germline gives CDR1 SQVTM, CDR2 ANQGSEA. DNA of the CDR3: TGCAGCGTCCAAGTTGGGACAGCAGATTCACCCCTCCACTTT. It translates to CSVQVGTADSPLHF.

This clonotype occurred many times. The chain is built from TRBV28 and TRBJ2-7; TRBD2 agrees at 8 bases. With 10 bases clipped from V and 6 bases from J, the junction kept 11 bases outside the gene matches. In germline, CDR1 is MDHEN, CDR2 SYDVKM. There are 13 residues in the CDR3. The DNA of the CDR3 is TGTGCCACCGCCGGGACTAGAACTTCCGAGCAGTACTTC. Amino acid sequence: CATAGTRTSEQYF.

This clonotype was recorded at least ten times. V gene TRBV28 combines with J gene TRBJ1-2; 9 positions agree with TRBD1. Germline V gives CDR1 MDHEN, CDR2 SYDVKM. The CDR3 runs to 17 residues. Trimming cost V 5 bases and J 4 bases; bases outside gene matches: 14. The CDR3 reads CASSPRIRTGEGYGYTF. The DNA for the CDR3 is TGTGCCAGCAGTCCCCGAATCAGGACAGGGGAGGGCTATGGCTACACCTTC.

This clonotype was observed at least ten times. The chain uses TRBV15 and TRBJ2-2, with D unclear. The CDR3 is 13 residues long. Germline CDR1 is LNHNV and CDR2 is YYDKDF (reference sequence). V dropped 5 bases and J dropped 3 bases, with 7 bases sitting between them. The CDR3, as DNA: TGTGCCACCAGCTTGACTGACACCGGGGAGCTGTTTTTT. It specifies CATSLTDTGELFF. The complete variable domain, with remaining parts taken from reference TRBV15 and TRBJ2-2, reads DAMVIQNPRYQVTQFGKPVTLSCSQTLNHNVMYWYQQKSSQAPKLLFHYYDKDFNNEADTPDNFQSRRPNTSFCFLDIRSPGLGDTAMYLCATSLTDTGELFFGEGSRLTVL.

The sample holds many counts of this clonotype. CDR3 DNA sequence: TGTGCCAGCAGCTTAGATAGGGAGACCCAGTACTTC. Amino acids: CASSLDRETQYF. The chain uses TRBV11-2 and TRBJ2-5, with no clear D. From germline, CDR1 is SGHAT and CDR2 FQNNGV. The V end was cut by 0 bases, the J end by 5 bases, with 4 bases between. The CDR3 loop spans 12 amino acids.

This clonotype has a count of ten or more. The J gene is TRBJ1-1, the V gene TRBV10-3; D uncertain. V lost 0 bases and J lost 7, with 12 bases in between. Germline values: CDR1 ENHRY, CDR2 SYGVKD. The CDR3 is 14 amino acids. The DNA for the CDR3 is TGTGCCATCAGTGAGTCAGGGTTGGCCGATGAAGCTTTCTTT. This translates into CAISESGLADEAFF.

This clonotype was seen at least ten times. The chain combines TRBV9 with TRBJ1-5, with no clear D. Deletions cut 4 bases from V and 7 bases from J, with 18 bases between. This CDR3 has 15 amino acids. The germline V gene has CDR1 SGDLS and CDR2 YYNGEE. For the CDR3, the DNA is TGTGCCAGCAGCCCCCGATCACTATCTGCCCAGCCCCAGCATTTT. Protein product: CASSPRSLSAQPQHF.

The table lists this clonotype with a count of one. This chain's CDR3 is CASTGKQGRRTYGYTF. The CDR3 DNA sequence: TGTGCCAGCACAGGAAAACAGGGGCGCAGGACCTATGGCTACACCTTC. The chain uses TRBV6-1 and TRBJ1-2, with 7 positions matching TRBD1. The CDR3 totals 16 residues. The germline CDR1 and CDR2 sequences are MNHNS and SASEGT. V shed 7 bases, J shed 4 bases, and the junction held 15 bases outside the gene matches.

Comment on this clonotype: An end of the junction does not agree with germline; a read error may underlie this. This chain uses TRBV6-1 with TRBJ2-7; D possibly corresponds to TRBD2 (6 bases). The CDR3 length is 15 residues. Germline lookup yields CDR1 MNHNS and CDR2 SASEGT. CDR3 DNA sequence: TGTGCCAGCAGGGAAGCCCCCCAGCGGGCCTACGAGCAGTACTTC. Its protein is CASREAPQRAYEQYF.

This clonotype was observed many times. This sequence joins TRBV9 and TRBJ2-7, with 7 bases identical to TRBD1. Germline lookup yields CDR1 SGDLS and CDR2 YYNGEE. Losses at the gene ends were 0 bases for V and 1 base for J; bases not matched to a gene: 4. The CDR3 runs to 15 residues. The CDR3, as DNA: TGTGCCAGCAGCGTAGCCCCGACAGGGTCCTACGAGCAGTACTTC. This gives the protein CASSVAPTGSYEQYF.

Ten or more counts support this clonotype. J is TRBJ2-7 and V is TRBV19; D gene ambiguous. Trimming removed 5 bases at V and 7 bases at J, with 15 bases between. The CDR3 has 13 residues. The germline V gene has CDR1 LNHDA and CDR2 SQIVND (reference sequence). The CDR3 region is CASSDSLLREQYF. CDR3 DNA: TGTGCCAGTAGTGACTCACTCCTTCGGGAGCAGTACTTC.

This clonotype was counted at least ten times. The V and J genes are TRBV5-4 and TRBJ1-1, with TRBD1 matching 7 bases. CDR1 is SGHNT, CDR2 YYREEE, per germline (reference sequence). CDR3 length: 15 residues. J gave up 0 bases and V 4 bases, and 6 bases lay outside the gene matches. CDR3 bases: TGTGCCAGCAGCCGAGGGGACAGAGTGAACACTGAAGCTTTCTTT. This gives the protein CASSRGDRVNTEAFF.

Concerning this clonotype itself: The CDR3 ends on some other residue instead of the conserved phenylalanine or tryptophan, so this is likely a read error. This chain connects TRBV3-1 to TRBJ2-7; 9 bases map to TRBD1. This CDR3 contains 15 residues. With 3 bases clipped from V and 3 bases from J, the junction kept 6 bases outside the gene matches. Germline loops: CDR1 LGHDT, CDR2 YNNKEL (reference sequence). CDR3 DNA sequence: TGTGCCAGCAGCCAGGGACAGGGAAGTGGCTACGAGCAGTACATC. Its translation is CASSQGQGSGYEQYI.

This clonotype was seen a few times. V gene TRBV2 combines with J gene TRBJ2-7; weak D call: TRBD1 (6 bases). V was shortened by 6 bases and J by 3 bases, with 12 bases between the two germline ends. CDR1 SNHLY and CDR2 FYNNEI come from the germline V gene. The CDR3 is 13 amino acids. In DNA form, the CDR3 reads TGTGCCAGCAGCCGGGGACAAATCTACGAGCAGTACTTC. Translated, it gives CASSRGQIYEQYF. The variable domain in full, completed from reference TRBV2 and TRBJ2-7, reads EPEVTQTPSHQVTQMGQEVILRCVPISNHLYFYWYRQILGQKVEFLVSFYNNEISEKSEIFDDQFSVERPDGSNFTLKIRSTKLEDSAMYFCASSRGQIYEQYFGPGTRLTVT.